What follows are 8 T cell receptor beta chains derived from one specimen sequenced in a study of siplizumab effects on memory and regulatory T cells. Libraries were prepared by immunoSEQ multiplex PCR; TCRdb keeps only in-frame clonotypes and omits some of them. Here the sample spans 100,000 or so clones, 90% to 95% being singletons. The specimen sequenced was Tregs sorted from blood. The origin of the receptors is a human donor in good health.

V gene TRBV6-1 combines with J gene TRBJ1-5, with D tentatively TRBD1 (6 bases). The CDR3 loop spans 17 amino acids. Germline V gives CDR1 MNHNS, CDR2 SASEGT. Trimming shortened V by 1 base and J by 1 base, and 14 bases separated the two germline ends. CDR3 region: CASSEGWGTQSNQPQHF. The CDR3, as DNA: TGTGCCAGCAGTGAAGGTTGGGGGACACAAAGCAATCAGCCCCAGCATTTT.

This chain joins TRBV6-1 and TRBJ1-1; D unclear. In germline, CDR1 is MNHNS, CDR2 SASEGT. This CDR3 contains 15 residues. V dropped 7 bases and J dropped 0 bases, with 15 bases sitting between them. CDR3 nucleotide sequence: TGTGCCAGCATTGCAAATCCCCAGGTGAACACTGAAGCTTTCTTT. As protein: CASIANPQVNTEAFF.

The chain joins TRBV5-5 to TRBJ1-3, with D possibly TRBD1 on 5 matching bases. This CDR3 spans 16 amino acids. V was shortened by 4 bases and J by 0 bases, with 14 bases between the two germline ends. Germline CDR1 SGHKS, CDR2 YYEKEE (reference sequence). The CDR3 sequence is CASSAPGRSSGNTIYF. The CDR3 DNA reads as TGTGCCAGCAGCGCACCGGGACGGTCCTCTGGAAACACCATATATTTT.

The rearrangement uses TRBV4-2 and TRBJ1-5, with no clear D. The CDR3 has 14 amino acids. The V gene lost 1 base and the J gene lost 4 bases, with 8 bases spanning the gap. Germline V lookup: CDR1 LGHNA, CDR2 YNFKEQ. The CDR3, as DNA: TGTGCCAGCAGCCAAGGGACTGGGAATCAGCCCCAGCATTTT. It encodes CASSQGTGNQPQHF.

CDR3 sequence reads: CASIAGEHNEQFF. DNA for the CDR3: TGTGCCAGCATAGCGGGAGAGCACAATGAGCAGTTCTTC. The chain employs TRBV28 and TRBJ2-1; TRBD2 agrees at 9 bases. Germline lookup yields CDR1 MDHEN and CDR2 SYDVKM. The CDR3 has 13 residues. V was clipped by 7 bases and J by 5 bases; unmatched bases: 3.

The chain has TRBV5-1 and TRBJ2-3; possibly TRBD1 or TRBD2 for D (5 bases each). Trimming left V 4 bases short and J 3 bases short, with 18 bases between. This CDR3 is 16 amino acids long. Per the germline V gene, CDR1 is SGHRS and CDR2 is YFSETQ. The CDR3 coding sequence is TGCGCCAGCAGCCCAGCAACTGTGTGGGGGACAGATACGCAGTATTTT. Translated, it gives CASSPATVWGTDTQYF.

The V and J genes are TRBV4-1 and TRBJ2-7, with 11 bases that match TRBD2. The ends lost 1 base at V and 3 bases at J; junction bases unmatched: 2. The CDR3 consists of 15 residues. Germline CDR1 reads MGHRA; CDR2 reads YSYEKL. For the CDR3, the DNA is TGCGCCAGCAGCCAAGTTAGCGGGAGGGTCTACGAGCAGTACTTC. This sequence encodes CASSQVSGRVYEQYF.

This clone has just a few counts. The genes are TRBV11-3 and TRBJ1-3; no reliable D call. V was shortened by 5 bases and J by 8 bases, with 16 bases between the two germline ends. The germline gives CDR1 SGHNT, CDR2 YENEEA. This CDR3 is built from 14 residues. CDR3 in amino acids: CASSPRGTADTIYF. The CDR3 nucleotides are TGTGCCAGCAGCCCGCGGGGAACCGCCGACACCATATATTTT.